Presented here are 23 T cell receptor beta chains from one specimen sequenced in a study of CXCR3-negative and CXCR3-positive naive CD8 T cells. Regarding the study as a whole: Naive CXCR3-positive cells had TRB CDR3s more hydrophobic than those of CXCR3-negative naive cells.

TRB cDNA libraries were made by UMI-labeled 5' RACE. With the 5' RACE reads reprocessed, TCRdb shows one record per CDR3 protein and no DNA. Listed are around 130,000 distinct CDR3 sequences; 0.59% falls within the top ten. These receptors have no identified antigens. Sequencing input: naive CXCR3+ CD8+ T cells from blood. Indicated subset: CD45RO-CCR7+CD27+CD95- naive CD8+ T cells expressing CXCR3 (TNR3+). Every receptor here comes from a human donor in good health. Some clones in this sample may be carry-over from other donors' samples.

The gene calls are TRBV5-1 and TRBJ2-1; TCRdb calls TRBD2, which cannot be checked without DNA. CDR1 SGHRS and CDR2 YFSETQ come from the germline V gene. The CDR3 sequence is 18 residues long. CDR3 sequence reads: CASSLDLVVAGGFYEQFF. Variable domain in full (rest from reference TRBV5-1 and TRBJ2-1): KAGVTQTPRYLIKTRGQQVTLSCSPISGHRSVSWYQQTPGQGLQFLFEYFSETQRNKGNFPGRFSGRQFSNSRSEMNVSTLELGDSALYLCASSLDLVVAGGFYEQFFGPGTRLTVL.

The chain couples TRBV6-5 to TRBJ2-5; TCRdb's assignment of TRBD2 cannot be checked, as there is no DNA. From germline, CDR1 is MNHEY and CDR2 SVGAGI. The CDR3 covers 17 residues. This CDR3 reads CASSYSGGVGLGETQYF.

The chain links TRBV7-9 to TRBJ2-5. The germline gives CDR1 SEHNR, CDR2 FQNEAQ (reference sequence). This CDR3 has 11 amino acids. CDR3 protein: CASSNQETQYF.

V usage is TRBV7-9 and J usage is TRBJ1-1; the TCRdb call, TRBD1, lacks DNA for checking. Per germline, CDR1 SEHNR and CDR2 FQNEAQ (reference sequence). This CDR3 spans 17 amino acids. CDR3 in amino acids: CASSIIGHGEVNTEAFF.

The chain uses TRBV6-2 or TRBV6-3 and TRBJ1-1. This CDR3 region has 14 residues. CDR1 and CDR2 (germline): MNHEY, SVGEGT. This chain's CDR3 is CASSYRQSSTEAFF.

V and J are TRBV9 and TRBJ1-2; absent DNA, TCRdb's TRBD1 call cannot be checked. Germline V gene sequence: CDR1 SGDLS, CDR2 YYNGEE. CDR3 size: 18 residues. The CDR3 loop is CASSASPTTGANLDGYTF.

This chain joins TRBV7-9 and TRBJ2-1; the TCRdb call, TRBD1, lacks DNA for checking. The germline gives CDR1 SEHNR, CDR2 FQNEAQ (reference sequence). This CDR3 has 13 residues. CDR3 region: CASSFTGATEQFF.

The rearrangement joins TRBV5-1 to TRBJ2-7. CDR3 length: 14 amino acids. CDR1 and CDR2 (germline): SGHRS, YFSETQ. The CDR3 loop reads CASSLGTSSYEQYF.

V usage is TRBV7-2 and J usage is TRBJ2-4. This CDR3 comprises 12 residues. Germline CDR1 and CDR2: SGHTA and FQGNSA. CDR3 sequence: CASSFESRFQYF.

The rearrangement joins TRBV10-3 to TRBJ2-7; no DNA is available, so the TRBD2 call from TCRdb remains unchecked. Germline V gene data show CDR1 as ENHRY and CDR2 as SYGVKD. The CDR3 spans 13 residues. CDR3 protein: CAISEGADYEQYF.

The CDR3 sequence is CASSHPPGSLVDTQYF. The rearrangement joins TRBV7-8 to TRBJ2-3; as DNA is missing, the TRBD1 call by TCRdb cannot be tested. The germline CDR1 and CDR2 sequences are SGHVS and FQNEAQ. CDR3 length: 16 residues.

The chain recombines TRBV29-1 with TRBJ1-2; TCRdb's D call of TRBD1 is untestable without DNA. Germline CDR1 and CDR2: SQVTM and ANQGSEA. The CDR3 runs to 17 residues. The CDR3 loop reads CSVDGGRGTGEHYGYTF. The full variable domain, rest sourced from reference TRBV29-1 and TRBJ1-2, is SAVISQKPSRDICQRGTSLTIQCQVDSQVTMMFWYRQQPGQSLTLIATANQGSEATYESGFVIDKFPISRPNLTFSTLTVSNMSPEDSSIYLCSVDGGRGTGEHYGYTFGSGTRLTVV.

The chain recombines TRBV5-1 with TRBJ2-1. The CDR3 covers 12 residues. Looked up from germline, CDR1 is SGHRS and CDR2 is YFSETQ. CDR3 sequence reads: CASSFHLNEQFF.

The V and J genes are TRBV12-3 or TRBV12-4 and TRBJ2-3; without DNA, the TCRdb call of TRBD1 cannot be checked. The CDR3 has 13 amino acids. CDR3 sequence: CASSVGATDTQYF.

This chain links TRBV11-3 with TRBJ2-1; with no DNA, the TCRdb D assignment of TRBD1 cannot be verified. This CDR3 has 15 residues. CDR1 and CDR2 (germline): SGHNT, YENEEA. The CDR3 loop reads CASSLGAGSYNEQFF.

This chain uses TRBV6-5 with TRBJ2-7. The CDR3 sequence is 13 residues long. Germline loops: CDR1 MNHEY, CDR2 SVGAGI. The CDR3 sequence: CASSSSLSYEQYF.

V is TRBV5-1 and J is TRBJ2-1; TCRdb's D gene call, TRBD2, goes unchecked for lack of DNA. The CDR3 loop spans 18 amino acids. The germline CDR1 and CDR2 sequences are SGHRS and YFSETQ. CDR3 residues: CASSRGNSGGSTSNEQFF.

The V gene is TRBV11-2, the J gene TRBJ2-1; absent DNA, TCRdb's TRBD1 call cannot be checked. The CDR3 covers 18 residues. Per the germline V gene, CDR1 is SGHAT and CDR2 is FQNNGV. This chain's CDR3 is CASSFSDAAGTGRSEQFF.

The V call is TRBV6-2 or TRBV6-3, the J call TRBJ1-5; TCRdb gives TRBD1 as the D gene, but with no DNA this cannot be confirmed. CDR1 MNHEY and CDR2 SVGEGT come from the germline V gene. The CDR3 is 14 residues long. CDR3 residues: CASSYGRGDQPQHF.

V is TRBV29-1 and J is TRBJ2-3; TCRdb gives TRBD1 as the D gene, but with no DNA this cannot be confirmed. The CDR3 runs 17 residues. Germline V gene sequence: CDR1 SQVTM, CDR2 ANQGSEA. The CDR3 loop reads CSVEDLRGDQNTDTQYF.

The J gene is TRBJ2-7, the V gene TRBV4-1; TCRdb reports TRBD2, a call that lacks DNA to check it against. Germline lookup yields CDR1 MGHRA and CDR2 YSYEKL. The CDR3 loop spans 14 amino acids. CDR3 sequence: CASSPGTSPYEQYF.

V and J are TRBV4-1 and TRBJ2-7; TCRdb designates TRBD2, a call that cannot be tested without DNA. The CDR3 covers 14 residues. The germline CDR1 and CDR2 sequences are MGHRA and YSYEKL. This CDR3 is CASSHRPSGYEQYF.

The chain carries TRBV5-5 and TRBJ2-7; as DNA is missing, the TRBD2 call by TCRdb cannot be tested. The CDR3 has 11 amino acids. From germline, CDR1 is SGHKS and CDR2 YYEKEE (reference sequence). Here the CDR3 reads CASSLVYEQYF.